Shown below are 26 T cell receptor beta chains from a single sample sequenced in a study of T cell responses to AZD1222 COVID-19 vaccine. Repertoires were generated with immunoSEQ multiplex PCR, while TCRdb's copy carries only in-frame clones and drops some. The table includes around 120,000 clones, around nine tenths detected once. Sample: peripheral blood, taken 28 days after the second AZD1222 dose. These receptors came from an adult who received the AZD1222 COVID-19 vaccine.

This chain uses TRBV6-5 with TRBJ1-6; 9 bases are shared with TRBD1. Losses at the gene ends were 6 bases for V and 6 bases for J; bases not matched to a gene: 0. CDR3 length: 13 residues. Germline V lookup: CDR1 MNHEY, CDR2 SVGAGI. In DNA form, the CDR3 reads TGTGCCAGCAGGGGACAGGGTAATTCACCCCTCCACTTT. It encodes CASRGQGNSPLHF.

This clone came up a few times. This CDR3 is CAWSLSQWGYTF. CDR3 DNA: TGTGCCTGGAGCCTATCTCAGTGGGGCTACACCTTC. This chain joins TRBV30 and TRBJ1-2, with no clear D. CDR1 and CDR2 from the germline V gene are GTSNPN and SVGIG (reference sequence). The CDR3 covers 12 residues. The V end lost 3 bases, the J end lost 8 bases, and 13 bases lay between the germline ends.

This chain uses TRBV3-1 (or the pseudogene TRBV3-2) with TRBJ1-3; D is ambiguous. V was trimmed by 4 bases and J by 0 bases, leaving 10 bases between them. Per the germline V gene, CDR1 is LGHDT and CDR2 is YNNKEL (reference sequence). This CDR3 is built from 15 residues. CDR3 nucleotide sequence: TGTGCCAGCAGCCCGGACGGTTTCTCTGGAAACACCATATATTTT. As protein: CASSPDGFSGNTIYF.

The chain combines TRBV7-7 with TRBJ2-2; 10 nucleotides align to TRBD1. This CDR3 comprises 16 residues. Unmatched junction bases numbered 7, after V lost 5 bases and J lost 4 bases. Germline CDR1 SSHAT, CDR2 FNYEAQ (reference sequence). The CDR3 region is CASSLETGGSTGELFF. The CDR3, as DNA: TGTGCCAGCAGCCTAGAGACAGGGGGCAGCACCGGGGAGCTGTTTTTT.

The chain combines TRBV5-1 with TRBJ2-3; the D call may be TRBD1 or TRBD2 (5 bases each). Germline V gene data show CDR1 as SGHRS and CDR2 as YFSETQ. Trimming took off 1 base at V and 4 bases at J, with 10 bases between the two ends. This CDR3 contains 14 residues. The chain's CDR3 is CASSLTGPPDTQYF. In nucleotides, the CDR3 is TGCGCCAGCAGCTTGACGGGACCCCCAGATACGCAGTATTTT.

V usage is TRBV15 and J usage is TRBJ1-2; D possibly corresponds to TRBD1 (6 bases). V was trimmed by 1 base and J by 4 bases, leaving 13 bases between them. The germline V gene encodes CDR1 LNHNV and CDR2 YYDKDF (reference sequence). CDR3 length: 15 amino acids. CDR3 in amino acids: CATSRGRGEIYGYTF. The CDR3 DNA reads TGTGCCACCAGCAGAGGAAGGGGGGAGATCTATGGCTACACCTTC.

J is TRBJ1-4 and V is TRBV18; a weak D match, TRBD1 (5 bases). The length of the CDR3 is 15 residues. Deletions cut 5 bases from V and 3 bases from J, with 13 bases between. Germline V gene lookup returns CDR1 KGHSH and CDR2 LQKENI. CDR3 protein: CASSSQGSPNEKLFF. As DNA, the CDR3 is TGTGCCAGCTCATCTCAGGGTTCACCTAATGAAAAACTGTTTTTT.

V usage is TRBV6-6 and J usage is TRBJ1-1, with D unclear. V gave up 0 bases and J gave up 1 base, with 6 bases separating them. There are 14 residues in the CDR3. CDR1 and CDR2 (germline): MNHNY, SVGAGI (reference sequence). The CDR3 protein is CASSYSTGNTEAFF. The CDR3 DNA reads TGTGCCAGCAGTTACTCGACGGGGAACACTGAAGCTTTCTTT.

This clone was seen once. The chain couples TRBV10-3 to TRBJ2-7; D remains unclear. CDR3 length: 13 residues. Germline V gene sequence: CDR1 ENHRY, CDR2 SYGVKD. V was pared by 10 bases and J by 2 bases, with 15 bases between. The CDR3 region is CAKYSNLAYEQYF. CDR3 DNA sequence: TGTGCCAAGTACAGTAACCTCGCCTACGAGCAGTACTTC.

CDR3 coding DNA: TGTGCCAGCAGCTTCGATCGGTTTAGCGATGAGCAGTTCTTC. Encoded protein: CASSFDRFSDEQFF. The chain combines TRBV7-9 with TRBJ2-1, with D perhaps matching TRBD2 (5 bases). Germline CDR1 reads SEHNR; CDR2 reads FQNEAQ (reference sequence). V was trimmed by 3 bases and J by 8 bases, leaving 14 bases between them. The CDR3 runs to 14 residues.

The chain is built from TRBV5-1 and TRBJ2-1, with TRBD1 matching over 8 bases. With V trimmed by 4 bases and J by 4 bases, 10 bases remained unmatched. The V gene's germline CDR1 is SGHRS and CDR2 YFSETQ. The length of the CDR3 is 16 residues. CDR3 region: CASSGDRGALYNEQFF. The CDR3 nucleotides read TGCGCCAGCAGCGGCGACAGGGGTGCCCTTTACAATGAGCAGTTCTTC.

The chain uses TRBV6-2 or TRBV6-3 and TRBJ2-7; TRBD1 aligns across 9 bases. The V gene's germline CDR1 is MNHEY and CDR2 SVGEGT. The junction had 5 bases not matched to a gene; V was cut back by 5 bases and J by 3 bases. CDR3 length: 14 residues. CDR3 nucleotides: TGTGCCAGCAGTGTCGGACAGGGGAACTACGAGCAGTACTTC. Protein: CASSVGQGNYEQYF.

V usage is TRBV10-2 and J usage is TRBJ1-4; possibly TRBD1 for D (5 bases). V gave up 7 bases and J gave up 4 bases, with 10 bases separating them. Germline assignment: CDR1 WSHSY and CDR2 SAAADI. This CDR3 spans 13 amino acids. The CDR3: CASKGPFNEKLFF. DNA for the CDR3: TGCGCCAGCAAGGGGCCCTTTAATGAAAAACTGTTTTTT.

The chain employs TRBV29-1 and TRBJ2-7, with 13 bases aligning to TRBD2. With 5 bases clipped from V and 0 bases from J, the junction kept 1 base outside the gene matches. This CDR3 comprises 14 residues. Per germline, CDR1 SQVTM and CDR2 ANQGSEA. The CDR3 nucleotides read TGCAGCGTTAGGACTAGCGGGAGCTCCTACGAGCAGTACTTC. This codes for CSVRTSGSSYEQYF.

The chain links TRBV27 to TRBJ2-7; TRBD2 matches 8 bases. CDR1 and CDR2 from the germline V gene are MNHEY and SMNVEV (reference sequence). With 8 bases clipped from V and 4 bases from J, the junction kept 16 bases outside the gene matches. This CDR3 has 16 amino acids. The CDR3 DNA reads as TGTGCCAGCTCCCCGGGCGGGGGGCGGCCGGGGTACGAGCAGTACTTC. Translation gives CASSPGGGRPGYEQYF.

The gene calls are TRBV5-1 and TRBJ1-2, with D possibly TRBD1 on 5 matching bases. Trimming stripped 5 bases from V and 1 base from J, with 15 bases between. This CDR3 spans 15 amino acids. Germline assignment: CDR1 SGHRS and CDR2 YFSETQ. The CDR3 region has the DNA TGCGCCAGCAGGCTCCAGACAGATCTTAACTATGGCTACACCTTC. Translated, it gives CASRLQTDLNYGYTF.

This rearrangement joins TRBV6-1 to TRBJ2-2; D call uncertain. CDR3 length equals 14 residues. Germline CDR1 and CDR2: MNHNS and SASEGT. With 3 bases removed from V and 7 bases from J, the gap between germline ends came to 12 bases. The CDR3 DNA reads TGTGCCAGCAGTGACCCCGTGGGGTACGGGGAGCTGTTTTTT. It specifies CASSDPVGYGELFF.

This clone was seen once. This chain connects TRBV27 to TRBJ2-2, with TRBD2 matching 10 bases. Germline V gene sequence: CDR1 MNHEY, CDR2 SMNVEV (reference sequence). V lost 5 bases and J lost 6; bases outside the gene matches: 9. The CDR3 totals 16 residues. The CDR3 spells CASSLLGSGRSGELFF. In DNA, the CDR3 is TGTGCCAGCAGTCTCCTTGGTAGCGGGAGGTCCGGGGAGCTGTTTTTT.

This sequence joins TRBV6-6 and TRBJ1-2, with a tentative D call TRBD1 (5 bases). Germline CDR1 reads MNHNY; CDR2 reads SVGAGI (reference sequence). Trimming pared 7 bases from V and 6 bases from J, leaving 9 bases between. CDR3 length: 11 residues. The CDR3 loop is CASKGFDGYTF. CDR3 in DNA: TGTGCCAGCAAGGGGTTTGATGGCTACACCTTC.

The chain recombines TRBV20-1 with TRBJ1-2; no clear D gene. Germline V gives CDR1 DFQATT, CDR2 SNEGSKA (reference sequence). The V end was cut by 6 bases, the J end by 6 bases, with 8 bases between. CDR3 size: 10 residues. The CDR3 sequence: CSAPDDGYTF. CDR3 bases: TGCAGTGCACCTGATGATGGCTACACCTTC.

The rearrangement joins TRBV6-4 to TRBJ1-1, with unresolved D. Trimming stripped 5 bases from V and 2 bases from J, with 9 bases between. The CDR3 has 13 residues. Germline V gene data show CDR1 as MRHNA and CDR2 as SNTAGT. The CDR3 DNA sequence: TGTGCCAGCAGTCAAGAGTTTAACACTGAAGCTTTCTTT. Its protein product is CASSQEFNTEAFF.

This chain links TRBV27 with TRBJ1-4; D possibly corresponds to TRBD1 (6 bases). Looked up from germline, CDR1 is MNHEY and CDR2 is SMNVEV (reference sequence). The CDR3 has 15 amino acids. V dropped 4 bases and J dropped 4 bases, with 13 bases sitting between them. The CDR3 reads CASSSLQGNNEKLFF. CDR3 bases: TGTGCCAGCAGTTCACTCCAGGGGAATAATGAAAAACTGTTTTTT.

The J gene is TRBJ2-7, the V gene TRBV11-2; D unclear. V was shortened by 4 bases and J by 2 bases, with 9 bases between the two germline ends. Germline values: CDR1 SGHAT, CDR2 FQNNGV. This CDR3 spans 13 amino acids. This chain's CDR3 is CASSSTLPYEQYF. The DNA for the CDR3 is TGTGCCAGCAGCTCGACGCTCCCCTACGAGCAGTACTTC. The full variable domain, completed using reference TRBV11-2 and TRBJ2-7, is EAGVAQSPRYKIIEKRQSVAFWCNPISGHATLYWYQQILGQGPKLLIQFQNNGVVDDSQLPKDRFSAERLKGVDSTLKIQPAKLEDSAVYLCASSSTLPYEQYFGPGTRLTVT.

V usage is TRBV7-9 and J usage is TRBJ2-5, with D uncertain. The V and J ends lost 1 base and 1 base respectively, with 7 bases between them. The CDR3 is 14 residues long. From germline, CDR1 is SEHNR and CDR2 FQNEAQ (reference sequence). Written as DNA, the CDR3 is TGTGCCAGCAGCTTAGGGGCAGCCCAAGAGACCCAGTACTTC. Translating it yields CASSLGAAQETQYF.

The count of this clone is one. The V gene is TRBV27, the J gene TRBJ2-5; 7 nucleotides match TRBD1. Losses at the gene ends were 1 base for V and 3 bases for J; bases not matched to a gene: 11. The CDR3 totals 17 residues. Germline assignment: CDR1 MNHEY and CDR2 SMNVEV (reference sequence). In DNA, the CDR3 is TGTGCCAGCAGTTTATTAGGACAGGCGGTGGGGAAAGAGACCCAGTACTTC. It codes for CASSLLGQAVGKETQYF.

J is TRBJ1-3 and V is TRBV20-1; D might be TRBD1 (5 bases). This CDR3 comprises 11 residues. V dropped 5 bases and J dropped 8 bases, with 10 bases sitting between them. The germline gives CDR1 DFQATT, CDR2 SNEGSKA (reference sequence). The CDR3 protein is CSAGDGDTIYF. The CDR3 coding sequence is TGCAGTGCTGGGGACGGGGACACCATATATTTT.